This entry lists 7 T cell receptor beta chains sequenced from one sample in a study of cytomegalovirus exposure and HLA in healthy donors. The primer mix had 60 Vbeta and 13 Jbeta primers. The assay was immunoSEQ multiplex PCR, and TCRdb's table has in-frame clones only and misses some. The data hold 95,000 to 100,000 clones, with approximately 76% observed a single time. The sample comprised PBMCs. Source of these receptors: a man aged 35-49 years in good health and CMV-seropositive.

The DNA for the CDR3 is TGTGCCAGCAGTGAACCCAGGGGAAAAGAGACCCAGTACTTC. This gives the protein CASSEPRGKETQYF. The chain joins TRBV2 to TRBJ2-5; tentative D call: TRBD1 (6 bases). Per the germline V gene, CDR1 is SNHLY and CDR2 is FYNNEI. V was shortened by 2 bases and J by 3 bases, with 10 bases between the two germline ends. CDR3 length equals 14 residues.

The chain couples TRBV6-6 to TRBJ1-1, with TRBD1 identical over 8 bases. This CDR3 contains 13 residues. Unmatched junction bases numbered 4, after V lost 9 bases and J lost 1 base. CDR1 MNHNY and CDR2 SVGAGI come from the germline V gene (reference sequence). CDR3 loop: CASIQGANTEAFF. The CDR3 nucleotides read TGTGCCAGTATTCAGGGGGCGAACACTGAAGCTTTCTTT.

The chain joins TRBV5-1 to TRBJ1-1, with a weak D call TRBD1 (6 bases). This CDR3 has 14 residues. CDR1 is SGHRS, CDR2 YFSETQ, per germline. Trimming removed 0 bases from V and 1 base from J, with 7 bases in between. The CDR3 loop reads CASSLARGNTEAFF. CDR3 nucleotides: TGCGCCAGCAGCTTGGCCAGGGGGAACACTGAAGCTTTCTTT.

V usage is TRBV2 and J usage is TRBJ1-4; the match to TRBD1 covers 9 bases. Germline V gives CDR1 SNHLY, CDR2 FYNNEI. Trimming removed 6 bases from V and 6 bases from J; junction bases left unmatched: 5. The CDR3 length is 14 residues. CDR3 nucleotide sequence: TGTGCCAGCAGCGGACAGGGGAGGGATGAAAAACTGTTTTTT. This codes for CASSGQGRDEKLFF. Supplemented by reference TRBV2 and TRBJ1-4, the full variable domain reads EPEVTQTPSHQVTQMGQEVILRCVPISNHLYFYWYRQILGQKVEFLVSFYNNEISEKSEIFDDQFSVERPDGSNFTLKIRSTKLEDSAMYFCASSGQGRDEKLFFGSGTQLSVL.

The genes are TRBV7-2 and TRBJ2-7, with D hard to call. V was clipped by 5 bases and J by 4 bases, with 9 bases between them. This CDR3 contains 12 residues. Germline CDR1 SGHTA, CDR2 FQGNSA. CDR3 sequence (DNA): TGTGCCAGCAGCGAAACAGTATACGAGCAGTACTTC. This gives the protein CASSETVYEQYF.

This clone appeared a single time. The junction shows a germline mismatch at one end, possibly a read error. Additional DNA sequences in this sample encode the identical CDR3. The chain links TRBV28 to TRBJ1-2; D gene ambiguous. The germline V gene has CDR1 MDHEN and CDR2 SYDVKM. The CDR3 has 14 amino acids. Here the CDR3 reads CASSFERQVSGYTF. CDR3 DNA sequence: TGCGCCAGCAGTTTCGAACGGCAGGTCAGTGGCTACACCTTC.

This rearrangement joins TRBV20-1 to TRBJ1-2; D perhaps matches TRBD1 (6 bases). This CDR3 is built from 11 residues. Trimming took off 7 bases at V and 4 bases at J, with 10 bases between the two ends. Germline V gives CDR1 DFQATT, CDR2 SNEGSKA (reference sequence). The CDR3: CSVGGGYGYTF. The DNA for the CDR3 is TGCAGTGTGGGAGGGGGCTATGGCTACACCTTC.